A single sample is the source of the 5 T cell receptor beta chains below, sequenced in a study of beta chain features in type 1 diabetes. All of the isolated RNA was reverse transcribed, so expressed TCRB transcripts were sequenced. TCRdb keeps only in-frame clones here, not all; method: immunoSEQ multiplex PCR. The sample contains around 280,000 clones, around 16% of which appear only once. These receptors' antigens are unknown. Study observations and caveats: Patients with Type 1 diabetes showed moderately but significantly shorter TCRB CDR3s in all four CD4+ subsets.

Material: naive CD4+ T cells from blood. These TCRs come from a young man with type 1 diabetes.

This rearrangement joins TRBV18 to TRBJ2-1; 9 bases map to TRBD1. CDR1 KGHSH and CDR2 LQKENI come from the germline V gene. The length of the CDR3 is 15 residues. V shed 5 bases and J 4 bases; nucleotides not matched to a gene: 6. As DNA, the CDR3 is TGTGCCAGCTCATACGGACAGGGGCCTTACAATGAGCAGTTCTTC. Its translation: CASSYGQGPYNEQFF.

The chain carries TRBV19 and TRBJ2-1; TRBD2 matches at 13 bases. This CDR3 is built from 14 residues. Germline V gene data show CDR1 as LNHDA and CDR2 as SQIVND (reference sequence). J was trimmed by 9 bases and V by 6 bases; bases with no gene match: 5. The CDR3 protein is CASSGLAGAAEQFF. DNA of the CDR3: TGTGCCAGTAGCGGACTAGCGGGAGCGGCTGAGCAGTTCTTC.

The sample holds a few counts of this clone. This chain links TRBV27 with TRBJ2-3, with D maybe TRBD2 (6 bases). V lost 5 bases and J 2 bases, leaving 11 bases between the germline ends. CDR3 length: 14 amino acids. Per the germline V gene, CDR1 is MNHEY and CDR2 is SMNVEV (reference sequence). The CDR3 nucleotides are TGTGCCAGCAGTCTAAGGGACTCCACAGATACGCAGTATTTT. Its protein is CASSLRDSTDTQYF.

This clone was observed a handful of times. V gene TRBV28 combines with J gene TRBJ1-5; the match to TRBD1 covers 7 bases. V shed 2 bases, J shed 2 bases, and the junction held 6 bases outside the gene matches. CDR3 size: 16 residues. Germline CDR1 MDHEN, CDR2 SYDVKM. The CDR3 here is CASSLTGQGGNQPQHF. DNA of the CDR3: TGTGCCAGCAGTTTAACGGGGCAGGGGGGCAATCAGCCCCAGCATTTT.

This clone was picked up a small number of times. V gene TRBV5-1 combines with J gene TRBJ2-5; tentatively, D is TRBD1 (6 bases). V gave up 6 bases and J gave up 4 bases, with 13 bases separating them. The V gene's germline CDR1 is SGHRS and CDR2 YFSETQ. This CDR3 is built from 13 residues. CDR3 in DNA: TGCGCCAGCAAGTCGGTCAGGGGAGAGACCCAGTACTTC. Protein product: CASKSVRGETQYF.